This entry lists 15 T cell receptor beta chains sequenced from one sample in a study of blood T cell repertoires in COVID-19. The repertoire was sequenced with immunoSEQ multiplex PCR; TCRdb's copy has only in-frame clones and lacks some. The table shows roughly 100,000 clones, with 77% occurring only once. Sequencing was performed on peripheral blood. These receptors all come from a woman aged 80 or over with acute or convalescent COVID-19.

The chain links TRBV29-1 to TRBJ2-3; 7 bases map to TRBD1. J was trimmed by 1 base and V by 7 bases; bases with no gene match: 8. CDR3 length: 14 residues. From germline, CDR1 is SQVTM and CDR2 ANQGSEA. The CDR3 spells CSASGTAGTDTQYF. The CDR3 nucleotides are TGCAGCGCCTCCGGGACAGCCGGCACAGATACGCAGTATTTT.

This chain uses TRBV4-3 with TRBJ1-3, with a possible D match to TRBD1 (5 bases). Germline values: CDR1 LGHNA, CDR2 YSLEER. V shed 1 base and J shed 4 bases, with 14 bases lying between them. The CDR3 is 16 residues long. The DNA for the CDR3 is TGCGCCAGCAGCCAAGCCGTCAGGGAGGCCGGAAACACCATATATTTT. It codes for CASSQAVREAGNTIYF.

The V and J genes are TRBV5-4 and TRBJ1-4; a weak D match, TRBD1 (5 bases). The germline V gene has CDR1 SGHNT and CDR2 YYREEE (reference sequence). CDR3 length: 13 amino acids. V shed 4 bases and J shed 7 bases, with 11 bases lying between them. The CDR3 loop reads CASSGGTSEKLFF. CDR3 coding DNA: TGTGCCAGCAGCGGGGGGACGTCTGAAAAACTGTTTTTT.

The gene calls are TRBV28 and TRBJ2-3, with 14 bases that match TRBD2. Germline CDR1 MDHEN, CDR2 SYDVKM. CDR3 length: 16 residues. With 6 bases clipped from V and 3 bases from J, the junction kept 5 bases outside the gene matches. CDR3 residues: CASSSGTSGSTDTQYF. The CDR3 DNA reads TGTGCCAGCAGCTCCGGGACTAGCGGGAGTACAGATACGCAGTATTTT. The variable domain in full, completed from reference TRBV28 and TRBJ2-3, reads DVKVTQSSRYLVKRTGEKVFLECVQDMDHENMFWYRQDPGLGLRLIYFSYDVKMKEKGDIPEGYSVSREKKERFSLILESASTNQTSMYLCASSSGTSGSTDTQYFGPGTRLTVL.

This clone appeared once. V usage is TRBV28 and J usage is TRBJ1-2, with 7 bases identical to TRBD1. CDR1 is MDHEN and CDR2 is SYDVKM in the germline V gene. The CDR3 runs 13 residues. The junction had 7 bases not matched to a gene; V was cut back by 8 bases and J by 4 bases. CDR3 bases: TGTGCCAGCTCGCAAGACAGGGCCTATGGCTACACCTTC. Protein product: CASSQDRAYGYTF.

The V and J genes are TRBV7-6 and TRBJ2-3; 11 positions agree with TRBD2. V gave up 1 base and J gave up 2 bases; unmatched junction bases: 2. The CDR3 covers 16 residues. Per the germline V gene, CDR1 is SGHVS and CDR2 is FNYEAQ. In DNA form, the CDR3 reads TGTGCCAGCAGCTTAGGACTAGCGGGATTCACAGATACGCAGTATTTT. Translating gives CASSLGLAGFTDTQYF.

A single count supports this clone. This rearrangement joins TRBV7-9 to TRBJ2-2; D might be TRBD2 (6 bases). Between the trimmed V and J ends, which lost 5 bases and 4 bases, there was a span of 17 bases. CDR1 and CDR2 (germline): SEHNR, FQNEAQ (reference sequence). This CDR3 has 16 amino acids. The CDR3 loop reads CASSPPGLASTGELFF. The CDR3 nucleotides are TGTGCCAGCAGCCCCCCCGGGCTAGCGAGCACCGGGGAGCTGTTTTTT.

The J gene is TRBJ1-2, the V gene TRBV10-3, with 8 bases that match TRBD1. The germline V gene encodes CDR1 ENHRY and CDR2 SYGVKD. The CDR3 is 18 residues long. J lost 4 bases, V lost 4 bases, and 17 bases had no gene match. The DNA of the CDR3 is TGTGCCATCAGTGGACAGGGGTCAACCTATGGAGATTCCTATGGCTACACCTTC. Translation gives CAISGQGSTYGDSYGYTF.

The chain carries TRBV28 and TRBJ2-7; 11 nucleotides match TRBD2. J was trimmed by 9 bases and V by 4 bases; bases with no gene match: 14. Germline V CDR1 and CDR2: MDHEN, SYDVKM. There are 16 residues in the CDR3. CDR3 sequence: CASSSLAGGGLGRQYF. The CDR3 nucleotides are TGTGCCAGCAGTTCATTAGCGGGAGGGGGGCTCGGGAGGCAGTACTTC.

The chain joins TRBV7-3 to TRBJ2-1; a weak D match, TRBD2 (6 bases). Trimming removed 0 bases from V and 2 bases from J, with 14 bases in between. Germline CDR1 is SGHTA and CDR2 is FQGTGA. CDR3 length: 17 amino acids. The CDR3 here is CASSLTQLAGTYNEQFF. The CDR3 DNA reads TGTGCCAGCAGCTTAACCCAACTGGCGGGGACCTACAATGAGCAGTTCTTC. Filled out from reference TRBV7-3 and TRBJ2-1, the complete variable domain reads GAGVSQTPSNKVTEKGKYVELRCDPISGHTALYWYRQSLGQGPEFLIYFQGTGAADDSGLPNDRFFAVRPEGSVSTLKIQRTERGDSAVYLCASSLTQLAGTYNEQFFGPGTRLTVL.

The rearrangement joins TRBV3-1 (or the pseudogene TRBV3-2) to TRBJ2-1, with D possibly being TRBD1 (5 bases). The CDR3 sequence is 15 residues long. V was cut by 6 bases and J by 0 bases, with 12 bases left in between. Germline V lookup: CDR1 LGHDT, CDR2 YNNKEL (reference sequence). This chain's CDR3 is CASRPRGSSYNEQFF. As DNA, the CDR3 is TGTGCCAGCAGACCTAGGGGTAGCTCCTACAATGAGCAGTTCTTC.

This clone was seen only a few times. The CDR3 spells CASTSTGGRDEQYF. CDR3 bases: TGTGCCAGCACCTCGACAGGGGGCCGGGACGAGCAGTACTTC. The chain combines TRBV6-5 with TRBJ2-7; 10 bases line up with TRBD1. Trimming removed 7 bases from V and 5 bases from J; junction bases left unmatched: 8. Germline loops: CDR1 MNHEY, CDR2 SVGAGI. This CDR3 comprises 14 residues.

This chain connects TRBV3-1 (or the pseudogene TRBV3-2) to TRBJ2-3; 13 nucleotides agree with TRBD2. CDR3 length equals 17 residues. J lost 5 bases, V lost 3 bases, and 8 bases had no gene match. Germline-derived CDR1 and CDR2 are LGHDT and YNNKEL (reference sequence). The CDR3 loop reads CASSHLGLAGMLDTQYF. The CDR3 region has the DNA TGTGCCAGCAGCCACCTGGGACTAGCGGGAATGTTAGATACGCAGTATTTT.

This clone was seen just once. The V call is TRBV7-2, the J call TRBJ2-7, with D possibly being TRBD1 (5 bases). Trimming took off 4 bases at V and 9 bases at J, with 16 bases between the two ends. Germline V gene data show CDR1 as SGHTA and CDR2 as FQGNSA. This CDR3 contains 13 residues. CDR3 DNA sequence: TGTGCCAGCAGCTCTGGCTTGGTAGGGGCGCAGTACTTC. Translating gives CASSSGLVGAQYF. The full variable domain, with the rest looked up from reference TRBV7-2 and TRBJ2-7, is GAGVSQSPSNKVTEKGKDVELRCDPISGHTALYWYRQSLGQGLEFLIYFQGNSAPDKSGLPSDRFSAERTGGSVSTLTIQRTQQEDSAVYLCASSSGLVGAQYFGPGTRLTVT.

The chain uses TRBV5-4 and TRBJ2-2, with D perhaps TRBD1 (5 bases). The length of the CDR3 is 13 residues. Germline-derived CDR1 and CDR2 are SGHNT and YYREEE (reference sequence). The V gene lost 3 bases and the J gene lost 7 bases, with 10 bases spanning the gap. CDR3 sequence (DNA): TGTGCCAGCAGCTATCAGGGAAGCGGGGAGCTGTTTTTT. Translation gives CASSYQGSGELFF.